The clone carrying this TCR beta chain was detected only a few times. Its antigen remains unknown. The germline V gene encodes CDR1 SGHRS and CDR2 YFSETQ. The V end was cut by 4 bases, the J end by 5 bases, with 12 bases between. The CDR3 totals 13 residues. TCRdb redid the calling of the 5' RACE reads with MiXCR, one entry per CDR3 protein. This sample has around 390,000 distinct CDR3 sequences, with 20% to 25% found just once. The sample is drawn from a study of CD8 T cells in ankylosing spondylitis. Findings and caveats of the study: Ankylosing spondylitis blood seemed to carry a telltale TCR beta motif made of several highly homologous variants.

This receptor was obtained from a male donor with ankylosing spondylitis. The chain couples TRBV5-1 to TRBJ1-2, with unresolved D. Source material: blood, either unsorted or a sorted T cell fraction (not recorded which). The CDR3 DNA sequence: TGCGCCAGCAGCCCCGACGGAGAATATGGCTACACCTTC. Amino acids: CASSPDGEYGYTF. Variable domain in full (rest from reference TRBV5-1 and TRBJ1-2): KAGVTQTPRYLIKTRGQQVTLSCSPISGHRSVSWYQQTPGQGLQFLFEYFSETQRNKGNFPGRFSGRQFSNSRSEMNVSTLELGDSALYLCASSPDGEYGYTFGSGTRLTVV.